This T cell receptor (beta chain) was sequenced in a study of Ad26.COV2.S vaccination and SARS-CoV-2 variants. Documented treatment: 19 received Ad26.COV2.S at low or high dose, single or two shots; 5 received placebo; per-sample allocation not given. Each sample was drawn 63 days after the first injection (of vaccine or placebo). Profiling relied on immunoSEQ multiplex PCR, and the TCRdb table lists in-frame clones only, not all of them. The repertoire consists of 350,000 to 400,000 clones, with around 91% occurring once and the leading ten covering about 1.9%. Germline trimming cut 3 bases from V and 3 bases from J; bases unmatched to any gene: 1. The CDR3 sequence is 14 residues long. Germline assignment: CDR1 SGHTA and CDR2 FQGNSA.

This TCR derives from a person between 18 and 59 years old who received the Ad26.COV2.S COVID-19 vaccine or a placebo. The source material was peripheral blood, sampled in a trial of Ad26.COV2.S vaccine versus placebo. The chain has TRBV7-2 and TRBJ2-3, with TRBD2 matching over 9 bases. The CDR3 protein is CASSFGLATDTQYF. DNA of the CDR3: TGTGCCAGCAGCTTCGGACTAGCGACAGATACGCAGTATTTT.